The 4 T cell receptor beta chains reported below all come from one sample, sequenced in a study of early T cells in non-severe SARS-CoV-2 infection. Each CDR3 protein is one row after TCRdb ran MiXCR on the 5' RACE reads. This table holds about 81,000 distinct CDR3 sequences, 5% to 6.5% found once. The specimen sequenced was whole blood. These receptors were collected from an adult who was a healthcare worker with PCR-confirmed SARS-CoV-2 infection or an uninfected control (not recorded which).

This clonotype was observed many times. The chain links TRBV6-1 to TRBJ1-5; the D is unclear. Germline lookup yields CDR1 MNHNS and CDR2 SASEGT. This CDR3 is built from 11 residues. Trimming cost V 3 bases and J 6 bases, with 3 bases left between them. CDR3 nucleotide sequence: TGTGCCAGCAGTGATTTTCAGCCCCAGCATTTT. This encodes CASSDFQPQHF.

The chain couples TRBV5-5 to TRBJ1-1; unclear D gene. This CDR3 is 14 amino acids long. Trimming removed 1 base at V and 2 bases at J, with 9 bases between. CDR1 and CDR2 from the germline V gene are SGHKS and YYEKEE (reference sequence). CDR3 sequence (DNA): TGTGCCAGCAGCTTGCAGAAAATCAACACTGAAGCTTTCTTT. Translating gives CASSLQKINTEAFF.

This clonotype has only a few counts. The rearrangement uses TRBV7-2 and TRBJ2-3; D tentatively reads TRBD1 or TRBD2 (5 bases each). The CDR3 contains 15 residues. With 0 bases removed from V and 1 base from J, the gap between germline ends came to 8 bases. From germline, CDR1 is SGHTA and CDR2 FQGNSA. The CDR3 loop reads CASSLAVGGTDTQYF. The CDR3 coding sequence is TGTGCCAGCAGCTTAGCGGTGGGGGGCACAGATACGCAGTATTTT.

The chain recombines TRBV6-1 with TRBJ2-1, with a weak D call TRBD1 (6 bases). Trimming left V 8 bases short and J 1 base short, with 12 bases between. The germline V gene encodes CDR1 MNHNS and CDR2 SASEGT. This CDR3 spans 14 amino acids. The CDR3 is CASEAGESYNEQFF. The CDR3 DNA sequence: TGTGCCAGCGAAGCAGGGGAATCCTACAATGAGCAGTTCTTC.